The text below deals with one TCR beta chain. The target antigen is unknown. The data stem from a study of T cell repertoires in cytomegalovirus infection. Study-wide context: Recently identified HLA-C-restricted CMV epitopes were among the peptides used. Public TCR beta signatures were indicative of both CMV infection and a matching HLA type. Whole-study results and caveats: It was HLA-C-restricted CMV-specific TCR beta clonotypes that dominated the response ex vivo.

Each CDR3 protein gets one entry after TCRdb re-called the reads with MiXCR. The sample comprises around 900,000 distinct CDR3 sequences, about a third of which are singletons, and 11% to 15% rests with the top ten. This CDR3 has 14 residues. The germline V and J ends were trimmed by 2 bases and 4 bases, with 6 bases remaining between them. Germline V gene sequence: CDR1 ENHRY, CDR2 SYGVKD. The source is a human donor in good health (CMV status not recorded). Some clones in this sample may be carry-over from other donors' samples. The material sequenced was cultured CD8+ T cells from PBMCs, taken from culture after CMV antigen stimulation. The chain carries TRBV10-3 and TRBJ1-6; D perhaps matches TRBD1 (6 bases). For the CDR3, the DNA is TGTGCCATCAGTGAGAGGGGGTATAATTCACCCCTCCACTTT. Translated, it gives CAISERGYNSPLHF.